This section outlines one T cell receptor (beta chain) sequence together with its context. This clone's antigen is unknown. No qualities accompany the bases; no much larger clone lies one base away. The data originate from a study of cytomegalovirus exposure and HLA in healthy donors (dated by TCRdb to about 2017). General notes on the study: According to an earlier analysis of 450 to 650 of the donors, about 170 million T cells yielded some 120 million unique TCR beta sequences and approximately 300 Gb of sequence data. Class I and class II HLA loci were covered by the typing at four-digit resolution. Across some 400 genotyped donors of the cohort, an average of approximately 240,000 unique TCR beta nucleotide sequences per donor were sequenced, and roughly 20% of those sequences were non-productive. The study aimed to test whether cataloging public T cell receptors could reveal signatures of past pathogen exposure. Typing coverage differed by locus: A, B, C, DRB1 and DQB1 were typed in roughly 629-640 donors, DQA1 in roughly 500, DPA1 in 606, and DPB1 in just under 490. Using immunosequencing, the study profiled T cell repertoires from approximately 700 subjects and related those repertoires to cytomegalovirus serostatus. The genetic ancestry cluster associated with self-reported Caucasian donors included about four fifths of the 300 to 400 genotyped donors. Alongside the repertoire data, information on donor age, sex, ethnicity and CMV serostatus was compiled. Because of strong linkage in the cohort, roughly five DR-DQ haplotypes were treated as single units for association and clustering. Roughly 300 gigabases of sequencing data and around 85 million unique TCR sequences made up an early release that covered fewer than 650 HLA-typed donors. Every repertoire in the discovery cohort had been generated on one and the same sequencing platform. Rather than drawing on any new phenotypic data, the later analysis identified candidate immune exposures from TCR beta sequences and the way those sequences occurred across donors. Along with the approximately 700-subject first cohort, a separate validation cohort of over a hundred different subjects was used. A later genetic analysis used genome-wide SNP genotypes for about three fifths of the 666 donors, treating that subset as a discovery cohort. The study combined high-throughput TCR immunosequencing, statistical association of individual TCRs with disease status, and machine learning to predict cytomegalovirus infection status. A later analysis re-analyzed previously published TCR beta repertoires from about 600 donors and added high-resolution HLA genotyping to study TCR occurrence patterns. An earlier analysis of roughly 580 of the donors used high-throughput TCR beta sequencing to judge whether each TCR beta V gene segment behaved as functional or pseudogenic. What the research found in general, with its limitations: Immune exposure information for the cohort was limited to CMV serostatus. A cluster of highly shared sequence variants was judged likely to be a technical artifact of the sequencing pipeline. The classifier was reported to diagnose cytomegalovirus status with high specificity and sensitivity in both the original and validation cohorts. In a later analysis, HLA-associated TCR beta chains showed more clonal expansion and lower generation probabilities than non-associated chains that were equally common. While some public TCRs were present in many individuals, most TCR sequences turned up only very rarely across donors. Specific HLA alleles were associated with 15,000 to 20,000 TCR beta sequences at a false discovery rate of 0.05 in a later analysis. In vitro tests confirmed that a few of the cytomegalovirus-associated TCR beta chains recognize cytomegalovirus antigens. A later genetic analysis reported fewer N-insertions in productive TCRs among donors in an Asian-associated ancestry cluster than the roughly 620-donor mean. Linkage disequilibrium might explain the correlated functional status among segregating V segments, but an unknown experimental factor could not be excluded. A later analysis found that most CMV-associated TCR beta chains appeared HLA-restricted, with HLA associations seemingly driven largely by CMV exposure. Because some donors lacked HLA typing at each locus, the association tests relied only on the typed subset. Because counts were too low, roughly 16 rarely observed V segments, including chromosome 9 orphons, were excluded from the earlier analysis of several hundred of the donors. Several of the top co-occurrence clusters appeared to be linked to parvovirus B19, influenza, CMV and Epstein-Barr virus, according to a later analysis. An association between a missense DCLRE1C variant and V-gene and J-gene trimming of TCR beta chains was found in a later genetic analysis and replicated in an independent cohort. Some IMGT-functional V segments, including TRBV6-2 and TRBV6-3, could not be told apart with the 87-base-pair reads, so those segments were excluded. The study gave a list of about 160 TCR beta chains associated with cytomegalovirus. The presence/absence analyses assumed that sequencing depth was roughly uniform across donors, and that assumption may not be true. Only TCR beta chains were sequenced in this cohort, and the absence of alpha or paired-chain data limited detectable features. In an earlier analysis of around 500 of the donors, most TCR beta V segments appeared in productive rearrangements about 87% or about 30% of the time, broadly matching IMGT annotations. A further reported finding was that TCR beta sequences accurately predicted the HLA-A and HLA-B alleles for most subjects in the first cohort. A later analysis found that TCR association rates varied across HLA loci, with DRB1 alleles showing the most associated TCRs and HLA-C alleles the fewest. The authors suggested that the approach could potentially be generalized to other disease states and immunological phenotypes. When HLA alleles, especially DR and DQ, strongly co-occurred, attributing TCR associations to individual alleles was difficult.

Library preparation used the immunoSEQ multiplex PCR assay. For the multiplex PCR, a mixture combining 60 forward primers for TCR Vbeta segments and 13 reverse primers for TCR Jbeta segments was used. The CDR3 region of rearranged TCR beta genes was amplified from genomic DNA by a multiplex PCR assay. The amplified TCR beta libraries were sequenced on the Illumina HiSeq System as 87-base-pair reads. The authors' pipeline ran thus. A later analysis counted tens of millions of unique TCR beta chains across the 650 to 800 repertoires, and some 11 million of these chains were shared by at least two donors. Raw reads were error-corrected and collapsed into unique sequences by a nearest-neighbor algorithm in which closely related sequences were merged to remove PCR and sequencing errors. Alignment of CDR3 sequences to IMGT reference sequences was used to assign V, D and J gene segments. For a sequence to be retained, a match of at least six nucleotides to both a V gene segment and a J gene segment was required. Rearrangements were called productive when the CDR3 lacked stop codons and stayed in frame with V and J; all others were non-productive. CDR3 was defined by IMGT convention, running from the second conserved V-encoded cysteine to the conserved J-encoded phenylalanine. Sequences without an unambiguous match to a single V gene segment were excluded from the earlier analysis of about 600 of the donors. In an earlier analysis of 587 of the donors, V segments were called functional above 56.7% productive rearrangements and were called segregating when the between-donor standard deviation exceeded 5%. To diagnose cytomegalovirus status from the catalog of TCR beta chain sequences, a statistical classification framework was built. In a later analysis, V and J genes were assigned by comparing TCR nucleotide sequences against IMGT/GENE-DB human TR gene sequences. Using the TCRdist pipeline, a later analysis assigned CDR3 sequences along with most-parsimonious VDJ recombination scenarios. In a later analysis, every TCR beta chain was defined by the combination of its CDR3 amino acid sequence and its V-gene family, and reads without a unique V-gene family were dropped. As a way to deal with suspected cross-contamination and a sequencing artifact, a later analysis dropped approximately 570 nucleotide sequences that were highly shared and had low generation probability. In a later analysis, a clonal expansion index was calculated for each public chain from normalized within-repertoire ranks of inferred template counts. In a later analysis, generation probabilities were computed using a VDJ recombination model fitted to out-of-frame rearrangements, and the results were checked against IGoR. A later analysis scored TCR-TCR, TCR-HLA and TCR-CMV co-occurrence with hypergeometric tests, applying a repertoire-size bias correction to TCR pairs. False discovery rates were estimated in a later analysis by permuting HLA or CMV assignments 20 times. A later analysis grouped co-occurring TCRs with DBSCAN, adding TCRdist sequence similarity when clustering within HLA-allele-positive subsets. Repertoires with fewer than 30,000 or more than 120,000 public chains were left out of co-occurrence clustering, as were five repertoires with anomalous nucleotide sharing. The clones in this table, taken by TCRdb from immuneACCESS, are in-frame only. Not every clone is retained; where verified, under half of the shortfall comes from an unresolved V gene, and the cause of the rest is unknown. V, J and clone size are taken as reported in that table, and D and trimming were inferred from the DNA itself. Within this sample are roughly 140,000 clones, with about 73% of them counted one time only. About 3% of the sample rests with the top ten.

In total, 500 to 700 healthy bone marrow donors made up the cohort. At the time of sampling, all cohort members were nominally healthy, though unrecorded immune exposures were likely present. The donor was CMV seropositive and was included in the group of 250 to 300 seropositive cohort members. Each donor provided a peripheral blood sample, and peripheral blood mononuclear cells were used for TCR beta sequencing. The Qiagen DNeasy Blood Extraction Kit was used to extract genomic DNA from the blood cell samples. CDR1 and CDR2 (MNHEY, SVGAGI) derive from the germline V gene. Clipping removes 8 bases from V and 5 bases from J, with 7 as the unmatched junction base count. Inclusive of the bounding cysteine and phenylalanine, the CDR3 is 13 residues long. The retained sequence is limited to the CDR3, 39 bases, with the frame set at the first base.

The chain couples TRBV6-5 to TRBJ2-5; TRBD2 fits 8 bases in the junction. Input material: PBMCs. The receptor comes from a man in his forties or fifties in good health and CMV-seropositive. The DNA is TGTGCCAGCCATAGCGGGACGAAGGAGACCCAGTACTTC. Its translation reads: CASHSGTKETQYF.